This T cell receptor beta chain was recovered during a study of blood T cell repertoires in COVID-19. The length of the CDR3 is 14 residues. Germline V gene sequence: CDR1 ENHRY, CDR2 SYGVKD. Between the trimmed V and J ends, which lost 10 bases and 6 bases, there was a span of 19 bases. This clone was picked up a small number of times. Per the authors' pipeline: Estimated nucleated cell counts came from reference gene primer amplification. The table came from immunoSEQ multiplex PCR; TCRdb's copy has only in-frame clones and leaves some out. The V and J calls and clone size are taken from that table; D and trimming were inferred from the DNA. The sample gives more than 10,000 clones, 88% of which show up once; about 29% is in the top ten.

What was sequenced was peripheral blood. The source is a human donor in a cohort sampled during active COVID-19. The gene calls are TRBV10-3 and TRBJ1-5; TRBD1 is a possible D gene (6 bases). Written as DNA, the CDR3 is TGTGCCACAGGGTTCTCAGGGGAAGGTCAGCCCCAGCATTTT. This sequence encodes CATGFSGEGQPQHF.